This T cell receptor (beta chain) was captured by sequencing in a study of T cell repertoires in cytomegalovirus infection. About the study: In the study, CMV epitopes included recently identified HLA-C-restricted and well-studied HLA-B-restricted ones. Whole-study findings and limits: CMV-specific TCR beta clonotypes restricted by HLA-C were the ones dominating the ex vivo response.

After removal of 5 bases from V and 5 bases from J, the junction contained 8 bases not matched to a gene. The CDR3 covers 15 residues. Germline assignment: CDR1 MNHEY and CDR2 SMNVEV (reference sequence). TCRdb re-derived calls from the reads in MiXCR, one entry per CDR3 protein. The table has roughly 160,000 distinct CDR3 sequences, roughly 20% seen once; the top ten hold more than 25%. This clonotype was detected only a few times. The antigen is undetermined. The sequencing here drew on CD8+ T cells from cultured PBMCs, taken from culture after CMV antigen stimulation. The receptor comes from a human donor in good health (CMV status not recorded). Some clones in this sample may be carry-over from other donors' samples. This chain uses TRBV27 with TRBJ2-1; 8 bases match TRBD2. The CDR3 DNA reads as TGTGCCAGCAGTGCCCGGGGGGGCAGAAACAATGAGCAGTTCTTC. This sequence encodes CASSARGGRNNEQFF.